Presented here are 17 T cell receptor beta chains from one specimen sequenced in a study of shared clonotypes between healthy human individuals. Data came from immunoSEQ multiplex PCR; TCRdb stores just in-frame clones and leaves some out. The sample has 1,500,000 or so clones; around 95% are singletons. The sample taken for sequencing was naive CD4+ T cells sorted from blood. Subset reported: CD45RA+ positively selected. These receptors all come from a man in his thirties or forties in good health.

The genes are TRBV15 and TRBJ2-1, with D hard to call. The CDR3 sequence is 17 residues long. V lost 0 bases, J lost 3 bases, and 15 bases lay in between. Germline V gene lookup returns CDR1 LNHNV and CDR2 YYDKDF (reference sequence). The CDR3 DNA follows: TGTGCCACCAGCAGAGATATTGCTAGAACCATCTACAATGAGCAGTTCTTC. This sequence encodes CATSRDIARTIYNEQFF.

The chain carries TRBV7-3 and TRBJ2-5, with 9 bases fitting TRBD2. With V trimmed by 3 bases and J by 3 bases, 2 bases remained unmatched. The germline gives CDR1 SGHTA, CDR2 FQGTGA. The CDR3 has 14 residues. CDR3 sequence reads: CASSLAGGEETQYF. The CDR3 bases are TGTGCCAGCAGCTTGGCGGGAGGGGAAGAGACCCAGTACTTC.

This rearrangement joins TRBV7-9 to TRBJ2-5, with 8 positions matching TRBD2. The germline gives CDR1 SEHNR, CDR2 FQNEAQ (reference sequence). V gave up 1 base and J gave up 4 bases; unmatched junction bases: 11. The CDR3 runs to 17 residues. DNA of the CDR3: TGTGCCAGCAGCTTAGAAGGAACTATCGCGGGAGGAGAGACCCAGTACTTC. It is translated as CASSLEGTIAGGETQYF. Looking up the rest from reference TRBV7-9 and TRBJ2-5 gives the full variable domain: DTGVSQNPRHKITKRGQNVTFRCDPISEHNRLYWYRQTLGQGPEFLTYFQNEAQLEKSRLLSDRFSAERPKGSFSTLEIQRTEQGDSAMYLCASSLEGTIAGGETQYFGPGTRLLVL.

J is TRBJ2-6 and V is TRBV6-1; D call uncertain. CDR3 length: 18 residues. V lost 1 base and J 0 bases, leaving 13 bases between the germline ends. Per the germline V gene, CDR1 is MNHNS and CDR2 is SASEGT. The CDR3 protein is CASSEDGRAASGANVLTF. For the CDR3, the DNA is TGTGCCAGCAGTGAAGATGGAAGGGCAGCCTCTGGGGCCAACGTCCTGACTTTC.

The rearrangement links TRBV2 to TRBJ2-7; D gene unclear. With 8 bases removed from V and 7 bases from J, the gap between germline ends came to 18 bases. Germline V gene lookup returns CDR1 SNHLY and CDR2 FYNNEI. The CDR3 runs to 13 residues. CDR3 nucleotides: TGTGCCAGCGGTCAGGAAGCCCTCCAGGAGCAGTACTTC. Translating it yields CASGQEALQEQYF. The variable domain in full, with the rest retrieved from reference TRBV2 and TRBJ2-7, is EPEVTQTPSHQVTQMGQEVILRCVPISNHLYFYWYRQILGQKVEFLVSFYNNEISEKSEIFDDQFSVERPDGSNFTLKIRSTKLEDSAMYFCASGQEALQEQYFGPGTRLTVT.

The chain recombines TRBV21-1 with TRBJ2-3; the D segment call TRBD1 is taken from the table without a DNA check. TRBV21-1 is a known pseudogene. The CDR3 loop spans 12 amino acids. In DNA form, the CDR3 reads TGTGCCAGCGTCGGCAGGGCGGATACGCAGTATTTT. Protein sequence: CASVGRADTQYF.

The rearrangement joins TRBV28 to TRBJ2-1, with D hard to call. The length of the CDR3 is 12 residues. The germline gives CDR1 MDHEN, CDR2 SYDVKM. V shed 5 bases and J shed 7 bases, with 9 bases lying between them. The CDR3 loop reads CASSKLRNEQFF. CDR3 bases: TGTGCCAGCAGTAAACTCCGGAATGAGCAGTTCTTC.

The J gene is TRBJ2-7, the V gene TRBV18; 9 bases map to TRBD1. Germline V lookup: CDR1 KGHSH, CDR2 LQKENI. CDR3 length equals 16 residues. V lost 3 bases and J lost 6; bases outside the gene matches: 12. CDR3 in DNA: TGTGCCAGCTCACCGAGGGACAGGGTTTCGTCCCCCGAGCAGTACTTC. Residues: CASSPRDRVSSPEQYF.

This clone was seen more than once but under ten times. The sample holds other DNA sequences that translate to the same CDR3. The chain recombines TRBV9 with TRBJ2-7, with 7 bases matching TRBD2. Germline CDR1 reads SGDLS; CDR2 reads YYNGEE. CDR3 length equals 15 residues. The V and J ends lost 0 bases and 2 bases, in that order; junction bases with no gene match: 5. The CDR3 nucleotides are TGTGCCAGCAGCGTAGGGCTAGCGGAGACCTACGAGCAGTACTTC. This sequence encodes CASSVGLAETYEQYF. Drawing the rest from reference TRBV9 and TRBJ2-7, the complete variable domain is DSGVTQTPKHLITATGQRVTLRCSPRSGDLSVYWYQQSLDQGLQFLIQYYNGEERAKGNILERFSAQQFPDLHSELNLSSLELGDSALYFCASSVGLAETYEQYFGPGTRLTVT.

V is TRBV19 and J is TRBJ1-1, with 11 bases that match TRBD1. V shed 8 bases and J 3 bases; nucleotides not matched to a gene: 8. CDR3 length equals 15 residues. The germline gives CDR1 LNHDA, CDR2 SQIVND (reference sequence). DNA of the CDR3: TGTGCCAGTGGGACCGGGACAGGGGGTTACACTGAAGCTTTCTTT. Protein: CASGTGTGGYTEAFF.

The rearrangement joins TRBV10-1 to TRBJ2-1; TRBD2 matches at 8 bases. The V segment lost 6 bases and the J segment 10 bases; nucleotides outside the gene matches: 8. Looked up from germline, CDR1 is WNHNN and CDR2 is SYGVQD (reference sequence). This CDR3 region has 13 residues. The CDR3 sequence: CASSVNPSGEQFF. DNA for the CDR3: TGCGCCAGCAGCGTCAACCCTAGCGGGGAGCAGTTCTTC.

The chain has TRBV13 and TRBJ2-2; the D gene is possibly TRBD2 (6 bases). Trimming removed 3 bases from V and 6 bases from J, with 11 bases in between. Germline assignment: CDR1 PRHDT and CDR2 FYEKMQ (reference sequence). This CDR3 spans 14 amino acids. The CDR3, as DNA: TGTGCCAGCAGCTTGGTGACTAGAGCCGGGGAGCTGTTTTTT. Its protein is CASSLVTRAGELFF. The full variable domain, with the rest looked up from reference TRBV13 and TRBJ2-2, is AAGVIQSPRHLIKEKRETATLKCYPIPRHDTVYWYQQGPGQDPQFLISFYEKMQSDKGSIPDRFSAQQFSDYHSELNMSSLELGDSALYFCASSLVTRAGELFFGEGSRLTVL.

This clone was recorded a few times. This sequence joins TRBV19 and TRBJ2-2, with D possibly being TRBD1 (6 bases). The germline V gene has CDR1 LNHDA and CDR2 SQIVND (reference sequence). CDR3 length equals 16 residues. Trimming left V 5 bases short and J 4 bases short, with 17 bases between. CDR3 protein: CASSLPTGTTTGELFF. The CDR3 DNA reads as TGTGCCAGTAGTCTACCCACCGGGACAACCACCGGGGAGCTGTTTTTT.

The rearrangement links TRBV14 to TRBJ1-1; D is unclear. Germline V CDR1 and CDR2: SGHDN, FVKESK. Trimming took off 1 base at V and 3 bases at J, with 9 bases between the two ends. The length of the CDR3 is 14 residues. The CDR3 here is CASSQVPEDTEAFF. CDR3 DNA: TGTGCCAGCAGCCAAGTCCCCGAGGACACTGAAGCTTTCTTT.

This clone appeared a single time. The chain combines TRBV18 with TRBJ1-5; tentative D call: TRBD1 (6 bases). Germline loops: CDR1 KGHSH, CDR2 LQKENI. The CDR3 loop spans 15 amino acids. Trimming left V 2 bases short and J 5 bases short, with 13 bases between. The CDR3 reads CASSPTGNIDQPQHF. DNA of the CDR3: TGTGCCAGCTCACCAACAGGGAACATAGATCAGCCCCAGCATTTT.

V is TRBV29-1 and J is TRBJ1-5; 8 nucleotides align to TRBD1. Germline CDR1 SQVTM, CDR2 ANQGSEA. CDR3 size: 13 residues. V trimming: 3 bases; J trimming: 6 bases; junction bases outside the gene matches: 4. This CDR3 is CSVETGVPQPQHF. CDR3 in DNA: TGCAGCGTTGAGACAGGGGTTCCTCAGCCCCAGCATTTT.

This sequence joins TRBV7-8 and TRBJ2-1; tentative D call: TRBD2 (6 bases). This CDR3 is built from 15 residues. In germline, CDR1 is SGHVS, CDR2 FQNEAQ. V lost 6 bases and J lost 9, with 21 bases in between. The CDR3 bases are TGTGCCAGCAGACTTATAGCGGACGGGATGGGTGAGCAGTTCTTC. Encoded protein: CASRLIADGMGEQFF.